The 12 T cell receptor beta chains below all came from one sample that was sequenced in a study of T cells in localized non-small cell lung cancer. Measured with immunoSEQ multiplex PCR; TCRdb has only the in-frame clones, and not every one. The sample has around 96,000 clones, roughly 88% seen once; the top ten hold over 4%. The input for sequencing was PBMCs, taken before any cancer treatment. Receptors were obtained from a woman between 35 and 75 years old with stage II squamous cell lung carcinoma.

This clone was recorded only once. J is TRBJ1-4 and V is TRBV28, with D unresolved. This CDR3 region has 12 residues. Per germline, CDR1 MDHEN and CDR2 SYDVKM. The V gene lost 1 base and the J gene lost 8 bases, with 5 bases spanning the gap. Written as DNA, the CDR3 is TGTGCCAGCAGTTTATATAGGGAAAAACTGTTTTTT. This gives the protein CASSLYREKLFF.

The gene calls are TRBV6-5 and TRBJ2-5, with D maybe TRBD2 (5 bases). Gene TRBJ2-7 matches the end of the DNA better, so the J call may be wrong. The CDR3 extends over 15 amino acids. The germline V gene has CDR1 MNHEY and CDR2 SVGAGI. The CDR3 is CASSYQSGASYEQYF. CDR3 bases: TGTGCCAGCAGTTACCAGAGCGGCGCCTCCTACGAGCAGTACTTC.

This clone was recorded only once. The chain employs TRBV28 and TRBJ2-5, with 9 bases aligning to TRBD1. Per the germline V gene, CDR1 is MDHEN and CDR2 is SYDVKM. The ends lost 8 bases at V and 7 bases at J; junction bases unmatched: 8. This CDR3 contains 13 residues. CDR3 sequence (DNA): TGTGCCAGCTCCGGGACAGGGATTAGGACCCAGTACTTC. Translated, it gives CASSGTGIRTQYF.

This chain links TRBV20-1 with TRBJ2-2; D is ambiguous. The CDR3 consists of 10 residues. Deletions cut 8 bases from V and 2 bases from J, with 3 bases between. The germline V gene encodes CDR1 DFQATT and CDR2 SNEGSKA (reference sequence). The CDR3: CSLNTGELFF. The CDR3 DNA follows: TGCAGTTTAAACACCGGGGAGCTGTTTTTT.

The J gene is TRBJ2-2, the V gene TRBV5-1; 13 nucleotides align to TRBD2. The J segment lost 4 bases and the V segment lost 4 bases, leaving 1 base of the junction unmatched. The CDR3 is 15 residues long. CDR1 is SGHRS, CDR2 YFSETQ, per germline. This CDR3 is CASSGLAGATGELFF. CDR3 in DNA: TGCGCCAGCAGCGGACTAGCGGGAGCCACCGGGGAGCTGTTTTTT.

The chain uses TRBV11-1 and TRBJ1-2; D may be TRBD1 (5 bases). The germline V gene has CDR1 SGHAT and CDR2 FQDESV (reference sequence). The CDR3 runs to 13 residues. V lost 5 bases to trimming and J lost 8 bases, with 15 bases between them. The CDR3 protein is CASSRDGVGGYTF. The CDR3 DNA reads as TGTGCCAGCAGCCGGGACGGCGTGGGGGGCTACACCTTC.

The rearrangement joins TRBV10-3 to TRBJ1-5; tentatively, D is TRBD1 (5 bases). The CDR3 runs 17 residues. CDR1 is ENHRY and CDR2 is SYGVKD in the germline V gene. V dropped 0 bases and J dropped 0 bases, with 12 bases sitting between them. The CDR3 sequence: CAISESGEGFSNQPQHF. In DNA, the CDR3 is TGTGCCATCAGTGAGTCGGGGGAGGGCTTTAGCAATCAGCCCCAGCATTTT.

The chain couples TRBV5-6 to TRBJ2-1; D uncertain. Trimming pared 2 bases from V and 0 bases from J, leaving 12 bases between. Per germline, CDR1 SGHDT and CDR2 YYEEEE. The CDR3 is 16 amino acids. CDR3 protein: CASSFNRRSSYNEQFF. The CDR3 nucleotides read TGTGCCAGCAGCTTTAACCGGCGGAGCTCCTACAATGAGCAGTTCTTC. Full variable domain (rest looked up from reference TRBV5-6 and TRBJ2-1): DAGVTQSPTHLIKTRGQQVTLRCSPKSGHDTVSWYQQALGQGPQFIFQYYEEEERQRGNFPDRFSGHQFPNYSSELNVNALLLGDSALYLCASSFNRRSSYNEQFFGPGTRLTVL.

The V gene is TRBV27, the J gene TRBJ2-2, with D possibly matching TRBD1 (6 bases). Germline loops: CDR1 MNHEY, CDR2 SMNVEV (reference sequence). The V end lost 4 bases, the J end lost 7 bases, and 19 bases lay between the germline ends. This CDR3 has 16 amino acids. CDR3 in amino acids: CASSSLRDTLSGELFF. CDR3 DNA sequence: TGTGCCAGCAGTTCTCTCCGGGACACCCTTAGCGGGGAGCTGTTTTTT.

This clone was seen only a few times. The gene calls are TRBV6-6 and TRBJ2-7; D is perhaps TRBD2 (5 bases). The CDR3 sequence is 15 residues long. With 2 bases removed from V and 0 bases from J, the gap between germline ends came to 11 bases. Germline-derived CDR1 and CDR2 are MNHNY and SVGAGI (reference sequence). For the CDR3, the DNA is TGTGCCAGCAGTTACCAGAGCGGCGCCTCCTACGAGCAGTACTTC. This sequence encodes CASSYQSGASYEQYF.

The rearrangement uses TRBV20-1 and TRBJ1-1; 7 bases are shared with TRBD1. Germline CDR1 DFQATT, CDR2 SNEGSKA (reference sequence). J was trimmed by 11 bases and V by 5 bases; bases with no gene match: 5. The length of the CDR3 is 10 residues. The CDR3 DNA is TGCAGTGCTCGACAGGGAGCGGCTTTCTTT. It yields the protein CSARQGAAFF.

The chain uses TRBV7-2 and TRBJ2-5; perhaps TRBD2 as D (6 bases). The CDR3 is 15 residues long. V lost 5 bases and J 5 bases, leaving 18 bases between the germline ends. Germline CDR1 and CDR2: SGHTA and FQGNSA. In DNA form, the CDR3 reads TGTGCCAGCAGCCCGCGTAGTAGCGGAAGGGAGACCCAGTACTTC. Protein product: CASSPRSSGRETQYF. Combining the CDR3 with reference TRBV7-2 and TRBJ2-5 gives the whole variable domain GAGVSQSPSNKVTEKGKDVELRCDPISGHTALYWYRQSLGQGLEFLIYFQGNSAPDKSGLPSDRFSAERTGGSVSTLTIQRTQQEDSAVYLCASSPRSSGRETQYFGPGTRLLVL.